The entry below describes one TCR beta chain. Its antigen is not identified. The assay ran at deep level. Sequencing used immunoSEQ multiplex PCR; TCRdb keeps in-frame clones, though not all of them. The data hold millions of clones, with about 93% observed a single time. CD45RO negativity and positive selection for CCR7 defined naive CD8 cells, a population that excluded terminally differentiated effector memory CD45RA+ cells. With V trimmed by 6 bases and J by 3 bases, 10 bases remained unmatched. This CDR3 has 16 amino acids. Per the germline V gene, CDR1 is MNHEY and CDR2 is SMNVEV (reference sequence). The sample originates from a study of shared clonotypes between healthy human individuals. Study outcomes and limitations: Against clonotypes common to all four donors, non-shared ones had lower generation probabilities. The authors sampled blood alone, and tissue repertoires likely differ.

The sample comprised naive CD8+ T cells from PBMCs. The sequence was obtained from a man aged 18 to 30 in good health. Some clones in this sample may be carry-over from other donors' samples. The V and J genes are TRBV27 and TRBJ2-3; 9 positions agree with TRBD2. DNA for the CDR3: TGTGCCAGCAGCCCCCTCCCTAGCGGGACGACAGATACGCAGTATTTT. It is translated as CASSPLPSGTTDTQYF.